The T cell receptor beta chain under discussion was sequenced for a study of blood T cell repertoires in COVID-19. Study-level background: Samples came from the United States, Italy and Spain, spanning acute and convalescent COVID-19. T cells, B-cell-depleted T cells, or PBMCs supplied cDNA or gDNA.

Per the original data handling: Scientists estimated how many nucleated cells there were by amplifying reference gene primers. Some clones are missing from TCRdb's copy, which holds only in-frame ones; the method was immunoSEQ multiplex PCR. That table furnishes V, J and clone size, whereas the DNA furnished D and trimming. The sample contains over 85,000 clones, about 85% of which appear only once. V lost 3 bases to trimming and J lost 8 bases; unmatched junction nucleotides: 8. The germline V gene encodes CDR1 ENHRY and CDR2 SYGVKD. The CDR3 runs 16 residues. The chain is built from TRBV10-3 and TRBJ1-6; 9 nucleotides match TRBD1. Sequencing was carried out using peripheral blood. This clonotype originated in a man aged 50 to 60 with active COVID-19. The CDR3 nucleotides read TGTGCCATCAGTGACCCCGGGACAGGGTCGTATTCACCCCTCCACTTT. It is translated as CAISDPGTGSYSPLHF.